This T cell receptor beta chain is drawn from a study of blood T cells in healthy people across ages (dated by TCRdb to between 2014 and 2017). Regarding the study in general: Template switching captured roughly one uniquely barcoded TCR beta cDNA molecule per two T cells in model experiments. To track age-related changes in TCR beta repertoire diversity, the study relied on deep sequencing normalized with unique cDNA molecular identifiers. Four age groups were formed from the donors: young (average about 15 years), middle-aged (just under 40), aged (62) and long-lived (82). Two additional independent replicas of 1 million unique cDNA reads from the same blood draw were analyzed for two donors (one aged 18 to 30 and one aged 80 or older). Broader findings and caveats from the paper: The long-lived group showed more naive CD4+ T cells, fewer expanded clones and increased TCR diversity than the aged group, suggesting age selection. Observed TCR beta diversity per million T cells fell roughly linearly with age, and a significant reduction was already apparent by age around 40. Since profiling was done on bulk unsorted PBMCs, naive and antigen-experienced compartments could not be conclusively compared. Because the CMV infection status of the donors was unknown, age-related changes in expanded clonotypes may potentially have been confounded. Total diversity estimates from one million sequenced T cells were considered lower bounds and underestimates. A strong correlation was found between observed TCR beta diversity and the percentage of naive T cells measured by flow cytometry.

The donors were roughly 40 Caucasian individuals from Russia, aged roughly 6 to 90 years, who were systemically healthy. Approximately 9.7 milliliters of peripheral blood were drawn from each donor into EDTA-treated Vacutainer tubes. Ficoll-Paque density-gradient centrifugation was used to isolate PBMCs, with at least 6.5 million per sample. Trizol reagent was used to extract total RNA from PBMCs, with at least 5.5 micrograms per sample. The percentages of naive CD45RAhigh/CD27high T cells were determined by flow cytometry on a PBMC aliquot from every donor. The CDR3 holds 14 amino acids from the cysteine to the phenylalanine. Only the CDR3 DNA is retained, 42 bases long and in frame from the first base. Taken from the germline V gene, the CDR1 and CDR2 loops are MDHEN and SYDVKM. V gives up 1 base and J gives up 4 bases, and the segment between their germline ends measures 8 bases. Libraries came from 5' RACE. The sequencer listed for this sample is Illumina HiSeq 2500. The second PCR ran for about 6 to 12 cycles and used a J-beta primer mix along with a sample-barcoded 5' primer. A template-switch 5' adaptor carrying 12 random nucleotides introduced a unique molecular identifier onto each TCR beta cDNA molecule. Each sample yielded at least 2.5 million CDR3-containing paired-end reads. First-strand cDNA was synthesized from all RNA with the Mint cDNA synthesis kit, primed by a TRBC-specific oligonucleotide. All cDNA was treated with uracil-DNA glycosylase and then went through a first 18-cycle PCR with the universal primers M1SS and BC2_uni_R. The original pipeline was this. Normalization of each sample was performed by random selection of 1 million high-quality reads, each carrying a distinct molecular identifier. Instead of being binned into consensus sequences, reads that shared molecular identifiers were thrown out. MiTCR, run with a Q25 quality threshold and the strictest error-elimination algorithm, handled CDR3 identification, clonotype clustering and error correction. Lower-bound total TCR beta diversity was estimated with a nonparametric unseen species model using Euler transformation. TCRdb took the public reads, trimmed them with fastp at Q25, ran MiXCR for clone calling and kept in-frame beta chains. Every distinct CDR3 protein forms one entry, paired with its most common genes and DNA. The V and J calls shown here were made by TCRdb, not taken from the authors' results. Across this sample there are 600,000 to 850,000 distinct CDR3 sequences, with approximately 25% seen only once. The top ten clonotypes cover under 10% of the sample.

This clonotype turned up a few times. No cognate antigen has been identified for it. The input lacks base qualities; no much larger clone sits a single base away. These data were also filed under a second study, of T cells of mothers and their children. The second study's authors report: Nine systemically healthy Caucasian individuals, comprising three mothers and their six children, were included as donors. cDNA synthesis used all of the extracted RNA, with approximately 1.4 ug of RNA in each 15 ul reaction. In the second PCR, the M1S primer added sample barcodes and 2-4 random nucleotides. More than 8.5 million TCR beta CDR3 reads were obtained from each mother, and roughly 3 million reads were obtained from each child. Thymic selection shapes the output of TCR recombination in a similar way in related and unrelated pairs, and inherited differences have a minor effect. Normalized repertoire overlap was always slightly but never significantly higher in related than unrelated mother-child pairs. Persistent microchimeric T cell clones were not detected, at a sensitivity of about 100 clones per million clonotypes. To look for features that set related mother-child pairs apart from unrelated individuals, the researchers ran deep NGS to compare the TCR beta repertoires of mothers and children. On average, the children were roughly 10 +/- 4 years old, while the mothers were approximately 40 +/- 4 years old. After adapter ligation was performed with NEBNext reagents, the libraries were sequenced on an Illumina HiSeq 2000 with 100+100 nt paired-end reads. To avoid cross-contamination, the mother libraries and the child libraries were prepared a month apart and sequenced in separate runs. For each donor, somewhere between roughly 500,000 and 2,100,000 distinct TCR beta clonotypes were identified. Naive TCR beta clonotypes were estimated from low-frequency clonotypes matched to each donor's FACS-determined naive share, without sorting.

The origin of this receptor is a boy younger than 18 in good health. The source material was blood. The chain links TRBV28 with TRBJ2-1; the D gene lacks a confident call. The DNA is as follows: TGTGCCAGCAGTTTATTGACACCGTACAATGAGCAGTTCTTC. Its protein product is CASSLLTPYNEQFF.